The table lists the clone carrying this T cell receptor (beta chain) with a few counts. Its antigen is still unknown. The sample is drawn from a study of radiotherapy plus CTLA-4 blockade in lung cancer. The overall study: 15% to 20% of patients responded objectively, and about 33% achieved disease control. Study-wide results and caveats: Tumor-origin TCR clones grew in blood after radiotherapy plus ipilimumab. Early blood T cell clone dynamics, with interferon-beta, were reported to best predict response.

CDR1 LNHDA and CDR2 SQIVND come from the germline V gene (reference sequence). This CDR3 region has 13 residues. Trimming shortened V by 2 bases and J by 7 bases, and 9 bases separated the two germline ends. Method: immunoSEQ multiplex PCR; TCRdb's copy keeps in-frame clones and lacks some. The sample yields approximately 33,000 clones, approximately 80% seen once. This rearrangement joins TRBV19 to TRBJ1-5; the D is unclear. The material was peripheral blood, obtained from a patient treated with radiotherapy plus ipilimumab. The clonotype originates from a human donor with non-small cell lung cancer who had stable disease on radiotherapy plus ipilimumab. The CDR3 DNA sequence: TGTGCCAGTAGTATAAGGGATTGGCAGCCCCAGCATTTT. This sequence encodes CASSIRDWQPQHF.